One sample yielded the 32 T cell receptor beta chains listed below, sequenced in a study of T cells in narcolepsy (dated by TCRdb to 2016 to 2019). Receptors were amplified or captured by the immunoSEQ multiplex PCR assay. In its TCRdb copy, this immuneACCESS table keeps in-frame sequences only and misses some clones. Where compared with another copy, unresolved V genes explain less than half of these, and the others have no known cause. The sample table contains 30,000 to 35,000 clones; only one count was recorded for around three quarters of them. 3.8% of the sample goes to the ten largest clones. Sequencing was done on a sample of memory (CD45RA-) CD4+ T cells from blood. Read against the paper, the sample's cell subset or site label means: memory T cells sorted ex vivo from peripheral blood. Source of these receptors: a human donor in good health.

A word on this clone: The same CDR3 is also encoded by other DNA sequences in this sample. The V and J genes are TRBV7-9 and TRBJ1-1; D is perhaps TRBD1 (5 bases). The CDR3 is 14 residues long. V was trimmed by 4 bases and J by 3 bases, leaving 12 bases between them. Germline V lookup: CDR1 SEHNR, CDR2 FQNEAQ (reference sequence). The CDR3 reads CASSSGTGHTEAFF. The CDR3 DNA follows: TGTGCCAGCAGCTCCGGGACGGGTCACACTGAAGCTTTCTTT.

This clone came up once. The chain recombines TRBV6-5 with TRBJ2-7; D is unclear. Trimming cost V 0 bases and J 0 bases, with 12 bases left between them. The V gene's germline CDR1 is MNHEY and CDR2 SVGAGI. The CDR3 extends over 16 amino acids. The CDR3 is CASSYSPGGVSYEQYF. The DNA for the CDR3 is TGTGCCAGCAGTTACTCGCCGGGCGGAGTCTCCTACGAGCAGTACTTC.

The CDR3 DNA reads TGTGCCAGTAGTATAAAGAGAAAAGGAGGCAATCAGCCCCAGCATTTT. Amino acids: CASSIKRKGGNQPQHF. J is TRBJ1-5 and V is TRBV19; unclear D gene. The CDR3 runs to 16 residues. V lost 2 bases and J 2 bases, leaving 13 bases between the germline ends. Germline lookup yields CDR1 LNHDA and CDR2 SQIVND (reference sequence).

The table lists this clone with a count of one. This chain joins TRBV9 and TRBJ2-5, with no clear D. CDR1 and CDR2 from the germline V gene are SGDLS and YYNGEE. This CDR3 has 14 amino acids. V lost 0 bases and J lost 1, with 7 bases in between. The CDR3 spells CASSVEGPQETQYF. Written as DNA, the CDR3 is TGTGCCAGCAGCGTAGAGGGCCCCCAAGAGACCCAGTACTTC.

The J gene is TRBJ1-5, the V gene TRBV12-5; 7 bases match TRBD1. After removal of 8 bases from V and 6 bases from J, the junction contained 10 bases not matched to a gene. There are 14 residues in the CDR3. The germline V gene has CDR1 LGHNT and CDR2 FRNRAP. This chain's CDR3 is CASLSEGASQPQHF. CDR3 nucleotide sequence: TGTGCTAGTCTTTCGGAGGGGGCTAGTCAGCCCCAGCATTTT.

The chain links TRBV5-5 to TRBJ1-1; D gene uncertain. Trimming cost V 3 bases and J 4 bases, with 19 bases left between them. CDR3 length equals 16 residues. Germline V gene data show CDR1 as SGHKS and CDR2 as YYEKEE (reference sequence). The CDR3 sequence is CASSYRPPAVGTEAFF. CDR3 DNA sequence: TGTGCCAGCAGCTACCGTCCGCCGGCGGTAGGCACTGAAGCTTTCTTT.

The chain combines TRBV9 with TRBJ2-1; tentative D call: TRBD2 (6 bases). The CDR3 sequence is 15 residues long. V lost 0 bases to trimming and J lost 3 bases, with 10 bases between them. The germline V gene encodes CDR1 SGDLS and CDR2 YYNGEE. The CDR3: CASSVGQAGYNEQFF. The DNA of the CDR3 is TGTGCCAGCAGCGTAGGTCAAGCGGGCTACAATGAGCAGTTCTTC.

Points on this clone: Other nucleotide sequences from this sample produce the same CDR3. The chain joins TRBV5-1 to TRBJ1-1, with 8 bases that match TRBD1. Germline values: CDR1 SGHRS, CDR2 YFSETQ. This CDR3 contains 14 residues. Losses at the gene ends were 4 bases for V and 4 bases for J; bases not matched to a gene: 6. The CDR3, as DNA: TGCGCCAGCAGCGGACGACAGGGGAGCACTGAAGCTTTCTTT. Translating gives CASSGRQGSTEAFF.

J is TRBJ2-1 and V is TRBV6-1; D is ambiguous. V gave up 2 bases and J gave up 8 bases, with 13 bases separating them. Germline V lookup: CDR1 MNHNS, CDR2 SASEGT. This CDR3 is 14 amino acids long. CDR3 DNA: TGTGCCAGCAGTGAACACTGGGGTTCGGATGAGCAGTTCTTC. It is translated as CASSEHWGSDEQFF.

CDR3 sequence reads: CASIGSTALNTIYF. The CDR3 region has the DNA TGTGCCAGTATCGGATCTACAGCGTTAAACACCATATATTTT. This chain joins TRBV19 and TRBJ1-3; no clear D gene. The CDR3 covers 14 residues. V was pared by 7 bases and J by 6 bases, with 16 bases between. From germline, CDR1 is LNHDA and CDR2 SQIVND (reference sequence).

Comment on this clone: The junction departs from germline at one end; a sequencing error may be responsible. The chain joins TRBV6-1 to TRBJ1-5; D might be TRBD1 (5 bases). Germline V gene lookup returns CDR1 MNHNS and CDR2 SASEGT. The CDR3 sequence is 13 residues long. CDR3 coding DNA: TGTGCCAGCAGGGAAGGGACGGATCAGCCCCAGCATTTT. Amino acids: CASREGTDQPQHF.

Points on this clone: Other DNA sequences of this sample code for an identical CDR3. In nucleotides, the CDR3 is TGTGCCAGCAGCGTAGAACAGGGAGCGAATTCACCCCTCCACTTT. Amino acid sequence: CASSVEQGANSPLHF. The V gene is TRBV9, the J gene TRBJ1-6; D possibly corresponds to TRBD1 (6 bases). Trimming took off 0 bases at V and 7 bases at J, with 11 bases between the two ends. Looked up from germline, CDR1 is SGDLS and CDR2 is YYNGEE. This CDR3 spans 15 amino acids.

V is TRBV7-2 and J is TRBJ2-7; D ambiguous. This CDR3 contains 14 residues. Germline-derived CDR1 and CDR2 are SGHTA and FQGNSA. Trimming removed 0 bases from V and 0 bases from J, with 6 bases in between. This CDR3 reads CASSLAGSSYEQYF. In DNA, the CDR3 is TGTGCCAGCAGCTTAGCTGGTAGCTCCTACGAGCAGTACTTC.

V is TRBV28 and J is TRBJ1-6, with D possibly matching TRBD1 (6 bases). Germline V gives CDR1 MDHEN, CDR2 SYDVKM. V lost 7 bases and J lost 7, with 8 bases in between. The CDR3 is 12 residues long. The CDR3 nucleotides are TGTGCCAGCACTACAGGGAATTCACCCCTCCACTTT. Protein sequence: CASTTGNSPLHF.

On this clone: Sequence at one end of the junction differs from germline and may be a read error. J is TRBJ2-1 and V is TRBV20-1, with D maybe TRBD2 (5 bases). From germline, CDR1 is DFQATT and CDR2 SNEGSKA (reference sequence). The CDR3 runs to 11 residues. In DNA, the CDR3 is TGCAGTGCTCGGGGTCACAATGGGCAGTTCTTC. Translated, it gives CSARGHNGQFF.

The rearrangement uses TRBV6-1 and TRBJ2-7; D possibly corresponds to TRBD1 (5 bases). The germline CDR1 and CDR2 sequences are MNHNS and SASEGT. Trimming pared 4 bases from V and 5 bases from J, leaving 18 bases between. This CDR3 has 15 residues. CDR3 sequence: CASSVGPGKYNEQYF. As DNA, the CDR3 is TGTGCCAGCAGTGTGGGCCCAGGGAAGTATAACGAGCAGTACTTC.

This chain connects TRBV27 to TRBJ2-1; TRBD2 agrees at 9 bases. Trimming cost V 5 bases and J 4 bases; bases outside gene matches: 9. The V gene's germline CDR1 is MNHEY and CDR2 SMNVEV (reference sequence). The length of the CDR3 is 16 residues. The CDR3 region has the DNA TGTGCCAGCAGTCACCGACTAGCGGACTATTACAATGAGCAGTTCTTC. It is translated as CASSHRLADYYNEQFF.

The rearrangement links TRBV27 to TRBJ1-1; D is unclear. The CDR3 consists of 14 residues. Trimming removed 6 bases at V and 4 bases at J, with 15 bases between. Germline V gives CDR1 MNHEY, CDR2 SMNVEV (reference sequence). CDR3 protein: CASRNPNLGTEAFF. The CDR3 DNA reads as TGTGCCAGCAGAAATCCCAACCTGGGCACTGAAGCTTTCTTT.

The chain links TRBV7-9 to TRBJ2-7; 7 bases are a match to TRBD1. V shed 1 base and J 3 bases; nucleotides not matched to a gene: 3. This CDR3 has 14 amino acids. Germline V gene sequence: CDR1 SEHNR, CDR2 FQNEAQ (reference sequence). CDR3 in DNA: TGTGCCAGCAGCTTAGTCCACAGGGGCTACGAGCAGTACTTC. Translating gives CASSLVHRGYEQYF.

V and J are TRBV6-1 and TRBJ1-1; D gene uncertain. V lost 6 bases and J lost 0, with 8 bases in between. This CDR3 comprises 13 residues. Germline V CDR1 and CDR2: MNHNS, SASEGT. The CDR3 loop is CASRRPMNTEAFF. As DNA, the CDR3 is TGTGCCAGCAGGAGGCCAATGAACACTGAAGCTTTCTTT.

J is TRBJ1-1 and V is TRBV18; 8 bases map to TRBD1. The CDR3 has 14 residues. The V and J ends lost 5 bases and 4 bases, in that order; junction bases with no gene match: 6. Germline CDR1 is KGHSH and CDR2 is LQKENI. The CDR3 sequence: CASSAGGAGTEAFF. CDR3 in DNA: TGTGCCAGCTCAGCAGGGGGCGCGGGCACTGAAGCTTTCTTT. The full variable domain, with the rest looked up from reference TRBV18 and TRBJ1-1, is NAGVMQNPRHLVRRRGQEARLRCSPMKGHSHVYWYRQLPEEGLKFMVYLQKENIIDESGMPKERFSAEFPKEGPSILRIQQVVRGDSAAYFCASSAGGAGTEAFFGQGTRLTVV.

This clone has only one observation. As DNA, the CDR3 is TGCGCCAGCAGCTGGACCTCCGGGACTAGCGGGCTCCCCGGGCAGTTCTTC. Protein product: CASSWTSGTSGLPGQFF. The chain carries TRBV5-1 and TRBJ2-1; 12 bases are shared with TRBD2. Unmatched junction bases numbered 16, after V lost 3 bases and J lost 12 bases. CDR1 SGHRS and CDR2 YFSETQ come from the germline V gene. The CDR3 consists of 17 residues.

V gene TRBV6-5 combines with J gene TRBJ2-2, with D possibly matching TRBD2 (6 bases). V lost 10 bases and J 1 base, leaving 16 bases between the germline ends. This CDR3 is built from 15 residues. Germline V gene data show CDR1 as MNHEY and CDR2 as SVGAGI. CDR3 coding DNA: TGTGCCATTGGTAGTCGGGGGAGGAACACCGGGGAGCTGTTTTTT. Translating gives CAIGSRGRNTGELFF.

The V and J genes are TRBV6-6 and TRBJ2-3; 10 bases line up with TRBD1. Looked up from germline, CDR1 is MNHNY and CDR2 is SVGAGI (reference sequence). Trimming took 6 bases from V and 2 from J; bases not matched to a gene: 5. The CDR3 is made up of 15 amino acids. Here the CDR3 reads CASRDGQGVTDTQYF. The CDR3 DNA is TGTGCCAGCAGAGACGGACAGGGGGTCACAGATACGCAGTATTTT.

The chain uses TRBV27 and TRBJ2-5; TRBD2 aligns across 9 bases. CDR3 length: 15 amino acids. Germline V gives CDR1 MNHEY, CDR2 SMNVEV (reference sequence). The ends lost 8 bases at V and 6 bases at J; junction bases unmatched: 13. The CDR3 coding sequence is TGTGCCAGCCCCCGAAATAGCGGGAGTACGAAGACCCAGTACTTC. It yields the protein CASPRNSGSTKTQYF.

CDR3 DNA sequence: TGCGCCAGCAGCTTTGGGCTGGATAATGAAAAACTGTTTTTT. Its protein is CASSFGLDNEKLFF. The chain carries TRBV5-1 and TRBJ1-4; D not certain. CDR3 length: 14 residues. The V end lost 2 bases, the J end lost 4 bases, and 9 bases lay between the germline ends. Germline CDR1 reads SGHRS; CDR2 reads YFSETQ.

The V call is TRBV18, the J call TRBJ1-2; TRBD1 agrees at 7 bases. With V trimmed by 3 bases and J by 5 bases, 15 bases remained unmatched. The CDR3 runs 17 residues. From germline, CDR1 is KGHSH and CDR2 LQKENI. The CDR3 region is CASSPQTGTALKYGYTF. The DNA for the CDR3 is TGTGCCAGCTCACCTCAAACGGGGACAGCTCTTAAGTATGGCTACACCTTC.

In DNA form, the CDR3 reads TGTGCCAGCAGCGTAGACGTCCACTACGAGCAGTACTTC. Protein product: CASSVDVHYEQYF. The gene calls are TRBV9 and TRBJ2-7; no firm D call. CDR1 and CDR2 (germline): SGDLS, YYNGEE. The CDR3 is 13 residues long. The germline V and J ends were trimmed by 0 bases and 3 bases, with 7 bases remaining between them.

This sequence joins TRBV11-2 and TRBJ2-1; 7 bases map to TRBD1. The CDR3 contains 13 residues. Trimming removed 1 base from V and 16 bases from J; junction bases left unmatched: 10. CDR1 SGHAT and CDR2 FQNNGV come from the germline V gene. CDR3 in DNA: TGTGCCAGCAGCTTAGTGACAGGGTCCTCGACATTCTTC. Translation gives CASSLVTGSSTFF.

To note about this clone: At the DNA level, this CDR3 is encoded by other sequences in the same sample as well. This chain links TRBV6-1 with TRBJ1-4; D ambiguous. The CDR3 covers 13 residues. With 6 bases removed from V and 4 bases from J, the gap between germline ends came to 9 bases. The germline gives CDR1 MNHNS, CDR2 SASEGT. The CDR3, as DNA: TGTGCCAGCAGGATAGGAGTTAATGAAAAACTGTTTTTT. Protein: CASRIGVNEKLFF.

The V gene is TRBV9, the J gene TRBJ2-1; D is ambiguous. The ends were cut back, 7 bases at V and 4 bases at J, with 9 bases in the middle. Germline V lookup: CDR1 SGDLS, CDR2 YYNGEE. This CDR3 spans 12 amino acids. CDR3 loop: CASGDIYNEQFF. The CDR3 DNA sequence: TGTGCCAGCGGTGACATATACAATGAGCAGTTCTTC.

CDR3 protein: CASSYRTSIGYGYTF. CDR3 DNA: TGTGCCAGCAGTTACCGGACCTCGATAGGCTATGGCTACACCTTC. This chain links TRBV27 with TRBJ1-2; D is unclear. CDR1 and CDR2 (germline): MNHEY, SMNVEV (reference sequence). V lost 4 bases and J lost 4, with 16 bases in between. The CDR3 is made up of 15 amino acids.